The following is a T cell receptor beta chain sequence with its context. This entry is derived from a study of shared T cell receptors in the human thymus. V shed 0 bases, J shed 7 bases, and the junction held 6 bases outside the gene matches. The CDR3 totals 17 residues. Germline lookup yields CDR1 LGHNA and CDR2 YSLEER. The repertoire was sequenced with immunoSEQ multiplex PCR; TCRdb's copy has only in-frame clones and lacks some. Of 500,000 to 850,000 clones in the sample, around 87% were seen once. This sample was also put to use in a study of human thymus T cells. From that second work: Related research described thymic repertoires that were highly overlapping among unrelated individuals.

This TCR was sampled from a boy in the first two years of life with a congenital heart defect. This chain joins TRBV4-3 and TRBJ2-3, with TRBD2 identical over 14 bases. The sample consisted of thymocytes. CDR3 nucleotides: TGCGCCAGCAGCCAAGATGAGACTAGCGGGAGGGTAAATACGCAGTATTTT. It translates to CASSQDETSGRVNTQYF.